Below, one T cell receptor (beta chain) is given with its context. As yet, its antigen is unknown. The data were taken from a study of cytomegalovirus exposure and HLA in healthy donors. Study-level findings and limits: Highly shared sequence variants in one cluster were likely a sequencing artifact.

PCR used 60 Vbeta primers and 13 Jbeta primers. Generated by immunoSEQ multiplex PCR, the TCRdb table keeps only in-frame clones and is missing some. This sample has about 170,000 clones; roughly 72% occur once, and the top ten carry about 1.9%. The germline V gene encodes CDR1 SGHRS and CDR2 YFSETQ. V lost 3 bases, J lost 8 bases, and 15 bases stayed unmatched. CDR3 length: 17 amino acids. Input material: PBMCs. This TCR was sampled from a woman between 25 and 40 years old in good health and CMV-seropositive. J is TRBJ1-2 and V is TRBV5-1; 11 nucleotides agree with TRBD1. As DNA, the CDR3 is TGCGCCAGCAGCTCGTCCGGGACAGGGGGGGGATTTGGAGGCTACACCTTC. Its protein is CASSSSGTGGGFGGYTF.